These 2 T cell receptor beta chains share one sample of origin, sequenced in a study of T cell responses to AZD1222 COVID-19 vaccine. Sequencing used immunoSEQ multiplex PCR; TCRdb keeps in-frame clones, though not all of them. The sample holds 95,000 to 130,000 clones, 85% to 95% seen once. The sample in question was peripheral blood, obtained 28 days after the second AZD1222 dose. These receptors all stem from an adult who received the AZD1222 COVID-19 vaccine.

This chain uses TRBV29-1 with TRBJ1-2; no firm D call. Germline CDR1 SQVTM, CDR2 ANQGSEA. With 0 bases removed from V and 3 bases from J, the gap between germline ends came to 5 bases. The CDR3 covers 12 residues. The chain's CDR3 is CSVEDTHYGYTF. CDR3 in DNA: TGCAGCGTTGAAGACACCCACTATGGCTACACCTTC.

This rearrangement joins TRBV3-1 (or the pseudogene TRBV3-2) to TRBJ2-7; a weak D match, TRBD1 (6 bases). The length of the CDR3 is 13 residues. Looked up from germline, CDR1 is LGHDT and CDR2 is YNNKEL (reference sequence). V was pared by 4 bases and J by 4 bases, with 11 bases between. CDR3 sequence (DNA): TGTGCCAGCAGCCTGCAGGGGTGGTACGAGCAGTACTTC. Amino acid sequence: CASSLQGWYEQYF.